These 19 T cell receptor beta chains originate from one sample sequenced in a study of CD8 T cells in Susac syndrome. Reverse transcription of roughly 0.5 to 1 ug RNA was performed with random hexamers. TCRdb independently ran MiXCR on the immunoSEQ multiplex PCR reads; one entry per CDR3 protein. The table shows about 210,000 distinct CDR3 sequences, with 95% occurring only once. Sequenced input: CD4+ T cells from PBMCs. These receptors all come from a human donor with multiple sclerosis.

This clonotype has just one count. The J gene is TRBJ2-3, the V gene TRBV20-1; maybe TRBD2 (6 bases). Germline V lookup: CDR1 DFQATT, CDR2 SNEGSKA (reference sequence). The CDR3 sequence is 14 residues long. Trimming removed 1 base at V and 1 base at J, with 9 bases between. The CDR3 spells CSARVASGTDTQYF. CDR3 bases: TGCAGTGCTAGAGTGGCTAGCGGCACAGATACGCAGTATTTT.

This chain joins TRBV12-3 or TRBV12-4 and TRBJ2-7; tentatively, D is TRBD1 (6 bases). The CDR3 consists of 18 residues. Trimming removed 5 bases at V and 0 bases at J, with 23 bases between. The CDR3 DNA is TGTGCCAGCAGTCTCTACTCTGACAGGCAACCCTTCTCCTACGAGCAGTACTTC. It translates to CASSLYSDRQPFSYEQYF.

The chain carries TRBV11-3 and TRBJ2-5, with D possibly being TRBD2 (6 bases). The CDR3 is 14 residues long. Germline CDR1 reads SGHNT; CDR2 reads YENEEA. Deletions cut 5 bases from V and 5 bases from J, with 15 bases between. The DNA for the CDR3 is TGTGCCAGCAGCCAGGGTGGCGGGGATGAGACCCAGTACTTC. Residues: CASSQGGGDETQYF.

The chain joins TRBV20-1 to TRBJ1-5, with D possibly matching TRBD1 (6 bases). Germline CDR1 is DFQATT and CDR2 is SNEGSKA (reference sequence). The length of the CDR3 is 16 residues. Trimming took off 3 bases at V and 4 bases at J, with 19 bases between the two ends. The CDR3 reads CSASPQGRGGNQPQHF. CDR3 DNA sequence: TGCAGTGCTAGCCCCCAGGGCAGGGGCGGGAATCAGCCCCAGCATTTT.

The chain has TRBV7-8 and TRBJ2-7; 8 nucleotides agree with TRBD2. Trimming at V came to 0 bases and at J to 3 bases, leaving 4 bases not matched to a gene. CDR1 is SGHVS, CDR2 FQNEAQ, per germline. CDR3 length: 15 amino acids. Here the CDR3 reads CASSLAPLAGYEQYF. The DNA of the CDR3 is TGTGCCAGCAGCTTAGCTCCCCTAGCGGGCTACGAGCAGTACTTC.

The chain couples TRBV29-1 to TRBJ2-7, with 7 bases fitting TRBD2. Germline loops: CDR1 SQVTM, CDR2 ANQGSEA. The CDR3 runs to 14 residues. The ends lost 4 bases at V and 0 bases at J; junction bases unmatched: 6. CDR3: CSVAVGGSSYEQYF. The CDR3 coding sequence is TGCAGCGTTGCAGTAGGCGGGAGCTCCTACGAGCAGTACTTC.

The genes are TRBV12-3 or TRBV12-4 and TRBJ2-3, with TRBD2 matching over 9 bases. CDR3 length: 16 amino acids. Trimming at V came to 5 bases and at J to 5 bases, leaving 11 bases not matched to a gene. The CDR3 sequence is CASSTTSRGGRDTQYF. Written as DNA, the CDR3 is TGTGCCAGCAGTACCACCTCGCGGGGGGGCCGAGATACGCAGTATTTT.

A few counts support this clonotype. The genes are TRBV20-1 and TRBJ2-7; 12 bases align to TRBD2. Trimming removed 5 bases from V and 4 bases from J; junction bases left unmatched: 3. CDR1 DFQATT and CDR2 SNEGSKA come from the germline V gene (reference sequence). The CDR3 totals 13 residues. The CDR3 spells CSARTSGVYEQYF. The CDR3 nucleotides read TGCAGTGCTCGGACTAGCGGGGTTTACGAGCAGTACTTC.

The CDR3 region is CASSHPSEQFF. CDR3 bases: TGTGCCAGCAGCCATCCTTCGGAGCAGTTCTTC. The chain carries TRBV7-2 and TRBJ2-1; no firm D call. The CDR3 is made up of 11 amino acids. Germline lookup yields CDR1 SGHTA and CDR2 FQGNSA. V lost 5 bases, J lost 10 bases, and 9 bases lay in between.

Written as DNA, the CDR3 is TGTGCCAGCAGTTGGGGGATCACAGGGGGCGAAGGTGAGCAGTTCTTC. It yields the protein CASSWGITGGEGEQFF. V is TRBV12-3 or TRBV12-4 and J is TRBJ2-1; TRBD1 matches 9 bases. V gave up 4 bases and J gave up 9 bases; unmatched junction bases: 13. The CDR3 has 16 residues.

The V gene is TRBV27, the J gene TRBJ2-7; 8 positions agree with TRBD2. CDR3 length: 15 residues. Germline V lookup: CDR1 MNHEY, CDR2 SMNVEV (reference sequence). V lost 5 bases, J lost 3 bases, and 9 bases stayed unmatched. CDR3 loop: CASSLTGLDFYEQYF. Here the CDR3 DNA reads TGTGCCAGCAGTCTCACGGGACTAGATTTCTACGAGCAGTACTTC.

The V and J genes are TRBV12-3 or TRBV12-4 and TRBJ2-3; no clear D gene. There are 12 residues in the CDR3. Trimming stripped 4 bases from V and 4 bases from J, with 6 bases between. The CDR3 loop is CASSWVADTQYF. The CDR3 DNA sequence: TGTGCCAGCAGTTGGGTTGCAGATACGCAGTATTTT.

The rearrangement uses TRBV2 and TRBJ2-3; D is uncertain. Trimming left V 4 bases short and J 3 bases short, with 8 bases between. Germline V gene sequence: CDR1 SNHLY, CDR2 FYNNEI. The CDR3 contains 13 residues. DNA of the CDR3: TGTGCCAGCAGTGTTGCAGAAACAGATACGCAGTATTTT. Protein sequence: CASSVAETDTQYF.

The chain has TRBV5-1 and TRBJ2-7; D perhaps matches TRBD1 (7 bases). Germline V gives CDR1 SGHRS, CDR2 YFSETQ. V gave up 6 bases and J gave up 7 bases, with 20 bases separating them. The CDR3 loop spans 14 amino acids. CDR3 region: CASNPLDRRGEQYF. The CDR3 nucleotides read TGCGCCAGCAACCCTTTGGACAGGAGGGGGGAGCAGTACTTC.

This clonotype has a single count. The gene calls are TRBV4-1 and TRBJ1-5, with D maybe TRBD1 (6 bases). The germline V gene encodes CDR1 MGHRA and CDR2 YSYEKL. The CDR3 is 17 amino acids. V was pared by 0 bases and J by 1 base, with 13 bases between. The CDR3 loop is CASSQEVRTDSNQPQHF. Here the CDR3 DNA reads TGCGCCAGCAGCCAAGAAGTTAGGACAGACAGCAATCAGCCCCAGCATTTT.

This rearrangement joins TRBV4-1 to TRBJ2-1; 9 nucleotides line up with TRBD2. Germline loops: CDR1 MGHRA, CDR2 YSYEKL. This CDR3 spans 14 amino acids. The J segment lost 10 bases and the V segment lost 1 base, leaving 5 bases of the junction unmatched. CDR3 amino acids: CASSQGLAGREQFF. The CDR3 nucleotides are TGCGCCAGCAGCCAAGGGCTAGCGGGAAGAGAGCAGTTCTTC.

The J gene is TRBJ2-3, the V gene TRBV3-1; possible D gene TRBD2, 5 bases. The ends were cut back, 8 bases at V and 5 bases at J, with 14 bases in the middle. Germline loops: CDR1 LGHDT, CDR2 YNNKEL (reference sequence). CDR3 length equals 13 residues. The CDR3 nucleotides read TGTGCCAGCTCTCGGGGAGAGGTAGATACGCAGTATTTT. Translation gives CASSRGEVDTQYF.

The chain recombines TRBV15 with TRBJ1-1; 9 nucleotides agree with TRBD1. The germline V gene encodes CDR1 LNHNV and CDR2 YYDKDF (reference sequence). The CDR3 has 16 amino acids. Germline trimming cut 3 bases from V and 4 bases from J; bases unmatched to any gene: 9. DNA for the CDR3: TGTGCCACCAGCAGGAGGGTGGGACAGGGTGTCACTGAAGCTTTCTTT. This gives the protein CATSRRVGQGVTEAFF.

The chain couples TRBV30 to TRBJ1-2; D ambiguous. Germline CDR1 and CDR2: GTSNPN and SVGIG (reference sequence). This CDR3 is 15 amino acids long. Trimming cost V 0 bases and J 0 bases, with 11 bases left between them. The CDR3 protein is CAWSVGQVSNYGYTF. The CDR3 DNA reads as TGTGCCTGGAGTGTAGGCCAGGTATCTAACTATGGCTACACCTTC.